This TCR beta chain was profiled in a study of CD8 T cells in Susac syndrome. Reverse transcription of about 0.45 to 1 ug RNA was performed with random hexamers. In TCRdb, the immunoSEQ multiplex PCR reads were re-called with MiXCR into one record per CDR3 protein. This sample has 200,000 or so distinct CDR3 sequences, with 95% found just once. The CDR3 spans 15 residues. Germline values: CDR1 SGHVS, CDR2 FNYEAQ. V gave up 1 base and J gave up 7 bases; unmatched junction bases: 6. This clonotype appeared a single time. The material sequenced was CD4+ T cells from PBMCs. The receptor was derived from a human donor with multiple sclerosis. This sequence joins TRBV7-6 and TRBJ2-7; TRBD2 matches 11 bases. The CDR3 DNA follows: TGTGCCAGCAGCTTAGTAGCGGGGGGGTCGGGGGAGCAGTACTTC. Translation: CASSLVAGGSGEQYF.